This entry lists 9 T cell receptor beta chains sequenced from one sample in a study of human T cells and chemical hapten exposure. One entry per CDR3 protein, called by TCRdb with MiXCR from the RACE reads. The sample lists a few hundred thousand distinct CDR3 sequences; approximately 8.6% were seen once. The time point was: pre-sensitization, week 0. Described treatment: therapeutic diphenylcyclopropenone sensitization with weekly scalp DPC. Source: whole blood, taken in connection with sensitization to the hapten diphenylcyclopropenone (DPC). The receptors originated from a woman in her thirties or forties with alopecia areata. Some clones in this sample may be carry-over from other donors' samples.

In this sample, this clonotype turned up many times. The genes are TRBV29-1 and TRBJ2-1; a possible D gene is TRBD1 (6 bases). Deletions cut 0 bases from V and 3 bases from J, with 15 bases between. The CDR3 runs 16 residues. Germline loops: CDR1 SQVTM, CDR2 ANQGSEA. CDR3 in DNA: TGCAGCGTTGAAGATCTCGGCAGGGGAGACTACAATGAGCAGTTCTTC. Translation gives CSVEDLGRGDYNEQFF.

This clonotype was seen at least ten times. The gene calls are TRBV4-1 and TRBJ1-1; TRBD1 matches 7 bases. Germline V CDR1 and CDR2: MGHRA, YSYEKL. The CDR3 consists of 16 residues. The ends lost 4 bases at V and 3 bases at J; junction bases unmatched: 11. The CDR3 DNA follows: TGCGCCAGCAGCCCGATAGGCCTTCAGGGGGACACTGAAGCTTTCTTT. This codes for CASSPIGLQGDTEAFF.

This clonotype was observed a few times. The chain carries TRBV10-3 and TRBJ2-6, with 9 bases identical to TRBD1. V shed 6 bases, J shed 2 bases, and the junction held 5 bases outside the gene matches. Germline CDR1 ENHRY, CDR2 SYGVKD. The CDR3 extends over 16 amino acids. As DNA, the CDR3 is TGTGCCATCAGAGGGACAGGGACTACTGGGGCCAACGTCCTGACTTTC. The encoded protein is CAIRGTGTTGANVLTF.

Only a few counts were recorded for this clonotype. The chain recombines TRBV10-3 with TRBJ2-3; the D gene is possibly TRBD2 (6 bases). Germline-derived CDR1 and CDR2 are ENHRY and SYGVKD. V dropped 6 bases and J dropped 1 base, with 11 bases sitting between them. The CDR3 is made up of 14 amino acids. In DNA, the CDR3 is TGTGCCATCAGATCGGGAGAGGGCACAGATACGCAGTATTTT. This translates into CAIRSGEGTDTQYF.

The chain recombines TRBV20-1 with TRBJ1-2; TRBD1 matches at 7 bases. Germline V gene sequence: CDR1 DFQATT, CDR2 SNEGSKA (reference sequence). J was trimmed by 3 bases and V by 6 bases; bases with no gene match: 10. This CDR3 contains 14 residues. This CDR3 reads CSAPLTGADYGYTF. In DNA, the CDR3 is TGCAGTGCCCCTCTAACAGGGGCGGACTATGGCTACACCTTC.

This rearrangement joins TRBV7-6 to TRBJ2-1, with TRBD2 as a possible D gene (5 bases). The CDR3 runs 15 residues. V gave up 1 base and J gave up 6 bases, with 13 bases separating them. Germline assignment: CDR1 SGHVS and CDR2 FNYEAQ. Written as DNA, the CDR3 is TGTGCCAGCAGCTTAGGTTCGGGGAGCGGCAATGAGCAGTTCTTC. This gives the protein CASSLGSGSGNEQFF.

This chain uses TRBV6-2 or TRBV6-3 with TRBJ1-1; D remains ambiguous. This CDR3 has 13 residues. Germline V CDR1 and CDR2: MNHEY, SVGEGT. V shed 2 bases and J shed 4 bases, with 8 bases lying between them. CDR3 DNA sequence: TGTGCCAGCAGTTACGCGGAGATCACTGAAGCTTTCTTT. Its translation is CASSYAEITEAFF.

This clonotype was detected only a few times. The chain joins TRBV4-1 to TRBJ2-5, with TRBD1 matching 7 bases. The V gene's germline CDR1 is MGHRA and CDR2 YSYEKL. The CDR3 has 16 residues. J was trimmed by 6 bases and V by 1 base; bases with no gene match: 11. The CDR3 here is CASSQAGTDAKKTQYF. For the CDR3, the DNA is TGCGCCAGCAGCCAAGCCGGGACAGACGCGAAGAAGACCCAGTACTTC.

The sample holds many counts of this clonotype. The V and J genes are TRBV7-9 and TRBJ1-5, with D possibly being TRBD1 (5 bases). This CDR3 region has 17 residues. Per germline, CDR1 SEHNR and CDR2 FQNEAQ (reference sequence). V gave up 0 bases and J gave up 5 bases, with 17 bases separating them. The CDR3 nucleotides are TGTGCCAGCAGCTTAGCGGTAGACAGCCAAGGGCATCAGCCCCAGCATTTT. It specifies CASSLAVDSQGHQPQHF. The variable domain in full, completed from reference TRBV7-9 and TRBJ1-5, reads DTGVSQNPRHKITKRGQNVTFRCDPISEHNRLYWYRQTLGQGPEFLTYFQNEAQLEKSRLLSDRFSAERPKGSFSTLEIQRTEQGDSAMYLCASSLAVDSQGHQPQHFGDGTRLSIL.